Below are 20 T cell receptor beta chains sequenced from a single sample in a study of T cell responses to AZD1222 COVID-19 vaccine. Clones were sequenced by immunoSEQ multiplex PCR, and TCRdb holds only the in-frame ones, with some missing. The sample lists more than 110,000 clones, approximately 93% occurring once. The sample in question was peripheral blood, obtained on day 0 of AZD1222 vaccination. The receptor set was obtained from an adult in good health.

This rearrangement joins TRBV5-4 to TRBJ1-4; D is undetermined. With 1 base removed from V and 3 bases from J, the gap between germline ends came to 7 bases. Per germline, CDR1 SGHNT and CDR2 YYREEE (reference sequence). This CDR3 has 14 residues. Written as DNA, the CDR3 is TGTGCCAGCAGCTTGCGCGGACCTAATGAAAAACTGTTTTTT. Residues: CASSLRGPNEKLFF.

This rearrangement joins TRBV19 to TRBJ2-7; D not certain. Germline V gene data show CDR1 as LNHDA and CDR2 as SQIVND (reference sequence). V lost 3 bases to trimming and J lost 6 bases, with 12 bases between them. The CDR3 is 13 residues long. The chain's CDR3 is CASSILPQSEQYF. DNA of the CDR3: TGTGCCAGTAGTATCCTTCCCCAAAGCGAGCAGTACTTC.

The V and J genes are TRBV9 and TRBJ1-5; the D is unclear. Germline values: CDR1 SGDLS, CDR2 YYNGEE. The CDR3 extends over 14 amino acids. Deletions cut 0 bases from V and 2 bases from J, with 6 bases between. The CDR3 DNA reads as TGTGCCAGCAGCGTAGCCGGGGGCAATCAGCCCCAGCATTTT. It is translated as CASSVAGGNQPQHF. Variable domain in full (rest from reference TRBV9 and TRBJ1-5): DSGVTQTPKHLITATGQRVTLRCSPRSGDLSVYWYQQSLDQGLQFLIQYYNGEERAKGNILERFSAQQFPDLHSELNLSSLELGDSALYFCASSVAGGNQPQHFGDGTRLSIL.

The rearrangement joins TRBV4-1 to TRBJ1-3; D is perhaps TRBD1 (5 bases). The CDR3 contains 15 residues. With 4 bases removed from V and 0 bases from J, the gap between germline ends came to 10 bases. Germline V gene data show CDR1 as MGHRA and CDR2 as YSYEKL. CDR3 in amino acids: CASSRTQDSGNTIYF. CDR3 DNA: TGCGCCAGCAGCCGCACACAGGACTCTGGAAACACCATATATTTT.

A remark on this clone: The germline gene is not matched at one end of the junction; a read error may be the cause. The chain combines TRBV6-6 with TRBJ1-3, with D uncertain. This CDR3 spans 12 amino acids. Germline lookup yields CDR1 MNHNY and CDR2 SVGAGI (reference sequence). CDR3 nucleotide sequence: TGTGCCAGCTGTCAAGCCCCGGACCCCTTGAATTTT. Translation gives CASCQAPDPLNF.

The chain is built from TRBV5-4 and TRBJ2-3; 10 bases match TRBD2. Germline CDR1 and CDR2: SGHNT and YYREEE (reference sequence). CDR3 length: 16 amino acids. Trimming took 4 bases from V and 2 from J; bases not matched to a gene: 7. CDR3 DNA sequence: TGTGCCAGCAGCCGTCGGACTAGCGGACCCACAGATACGCAGTATTTT. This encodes CASSRRTSGPTDTQYF.

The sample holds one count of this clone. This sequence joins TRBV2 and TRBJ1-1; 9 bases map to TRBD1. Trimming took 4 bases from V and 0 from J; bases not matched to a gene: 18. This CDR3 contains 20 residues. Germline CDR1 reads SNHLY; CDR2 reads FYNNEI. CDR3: CASSVHQLGAGQGLNTEAFF. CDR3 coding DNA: TGTGCCAGCAGTGTTCACCAACTTGGGGCGGGACAGGGCCTGAACACTGAAGCTTTCTTT.

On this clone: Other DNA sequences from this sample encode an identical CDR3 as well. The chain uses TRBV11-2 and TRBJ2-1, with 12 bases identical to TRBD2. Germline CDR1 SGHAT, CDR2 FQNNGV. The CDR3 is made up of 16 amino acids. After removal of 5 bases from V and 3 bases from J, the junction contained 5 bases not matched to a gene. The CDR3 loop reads CASSPRLAGVYNEQFF. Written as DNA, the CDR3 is TGTGCCAGCAGCCCCCGACTAGCGGGAGTCTACAATGAGCAGTTCTTC. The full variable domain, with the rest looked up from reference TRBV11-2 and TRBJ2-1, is EAGVAQSPRYKIIEKRQSVAFWCNPISGHATLYWYQQILGQGPKLLIQFQNNGVVDDSQLPKDRFSAERLKGVDSTLKIQPAKLEDSAVYLCASSPRLAGVYNEQFFGPGTRLTVL.

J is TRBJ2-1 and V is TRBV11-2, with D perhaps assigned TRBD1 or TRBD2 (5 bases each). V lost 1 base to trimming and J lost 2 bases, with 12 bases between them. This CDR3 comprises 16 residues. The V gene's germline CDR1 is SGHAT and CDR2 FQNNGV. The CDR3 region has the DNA TGTGCCAGCAGCTTAGGAGGGGCCTTGACCTACAATGAGCAGTTCTTC. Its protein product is CASSLGGALTYNEQFF.

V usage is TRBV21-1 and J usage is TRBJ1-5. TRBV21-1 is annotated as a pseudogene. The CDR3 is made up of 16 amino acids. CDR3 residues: CASSPLLKASLMPQHF. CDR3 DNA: TGTGCCAGCAGCCCACTCTTAAAGGCGAGCTTGATGCCCCAGCATTTT.

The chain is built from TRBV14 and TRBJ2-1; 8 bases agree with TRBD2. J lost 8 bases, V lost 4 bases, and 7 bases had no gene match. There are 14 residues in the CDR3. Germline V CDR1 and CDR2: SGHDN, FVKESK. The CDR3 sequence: CASSLSGRGDEQFF. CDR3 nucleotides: TGTGCCAGCAGCCTCAGCGGGAGAGGCGATGAGCAGTTCTTC.

This CDR3 reads CASSRLGGGSNQPQHF. As DNA, the CDR3 is TGTGCCAGCAGCCGCTTAGGAGGGGGAAGCAATCAGCCCCAGCATTTT. This chain joins TRBV28 and TRBJ1-5, with D perhaps matching TRBD1 (6 bases). The V gene lost 6 bases and the J gene lost 1 base, with 16 bases spanning the gap. This CDR3 is built from 16 residues. Germline CDR1 MDHEN, CDR2 SYDVKM.

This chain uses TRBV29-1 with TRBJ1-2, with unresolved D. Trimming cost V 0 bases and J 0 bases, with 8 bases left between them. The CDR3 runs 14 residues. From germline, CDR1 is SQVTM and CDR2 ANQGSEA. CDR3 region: CSVEDPAANYGYTF. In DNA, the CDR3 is TGCAGCGTTGAAGATCCGGCAGCTAACTATGGCTACACCTTC. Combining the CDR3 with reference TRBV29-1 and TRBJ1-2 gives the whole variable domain SAVISQKPSRDICQRGTSLTIQCQVDSQVTMMFWYRQQPGQSLTLIATANQGSEATYESGFVIDKFPISRPNLTFSTLTVSNMSPEDSSIYLCSVEDPAANYGYTFGSGTRLTVV.

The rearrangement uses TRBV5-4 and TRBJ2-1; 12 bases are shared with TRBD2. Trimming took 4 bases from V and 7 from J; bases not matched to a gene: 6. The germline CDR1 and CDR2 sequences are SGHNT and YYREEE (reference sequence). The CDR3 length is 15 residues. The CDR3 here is CASSPGLAGHNEQFF. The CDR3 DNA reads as TGTGCCAGCAGCCCGGGACTAGCGGGTCATAATGAGCAGTTCTTC.

This CDR3 is CASSQVAGVGYQETQYF. The CDR3 DNA reads TGTGCCAGCAGCCAAGTAGCGGGAGTTGGGTACCAAGAGACCCAGTACTTC. The rearrangement links TRBV4-2 to TRBJ2-5, with 9 bases matching TRBD2. CDR3 size: 17 residues. Trimming removed 1 base from V and 0 bases from J; junction bases left unmatched: 6. Germline V gives CDR1 LGHNA, CDR2 YNFKEQ.

CDR3: CASSLAGAPTYEQYF. In nucleotides, the CDR3 is TGCGCCAGCAGCTTGGCGGGGGCTCCCACCTACGAGCAGTACTTC. The chain is built from TRBV5-1 and TRBJ2-7; D could derive from TRBD1 or TRBD2 (6 bases each). The V end was cut by 0 bases, the J end by 2 bases, with 12 bases between. This CDR3 has 15 residues. CDR1 is SGHRS, CDR2 YFSETQ, per germline.

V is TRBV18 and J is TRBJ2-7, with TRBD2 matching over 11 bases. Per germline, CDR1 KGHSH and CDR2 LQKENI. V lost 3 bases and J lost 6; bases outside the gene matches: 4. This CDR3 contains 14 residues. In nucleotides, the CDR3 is TGTGCCAGCTCACCGACTAGCGGGACTCGCGAGCAGTACTTC. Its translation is CASSPTSGTREQYF.

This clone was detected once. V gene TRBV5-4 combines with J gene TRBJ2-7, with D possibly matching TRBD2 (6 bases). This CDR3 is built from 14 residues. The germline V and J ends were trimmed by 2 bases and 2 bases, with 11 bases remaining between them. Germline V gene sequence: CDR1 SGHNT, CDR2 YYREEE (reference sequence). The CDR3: CASSFSGLTYEQYF. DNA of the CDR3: TGTGCCAGCAGCTTCTCGGGACTGACCTACGAGCAGTACTTC.

CDR3 in DNA: TGCGCCAGCAGCCCAATAACAGGGATTACTGAAGCTTTCTTT. It encodes CASSPITGITEAFF. V is TRBV4-1 and J is TRBJ1-1; D may be TRBD1 (6 bases). This CDR3 region has 14 residues. Germline CDR1 is MGHRA and CDR2 is YSYEKL. Trimming stripped 4 bases from V and 5 bases from J, with 14 bases between.

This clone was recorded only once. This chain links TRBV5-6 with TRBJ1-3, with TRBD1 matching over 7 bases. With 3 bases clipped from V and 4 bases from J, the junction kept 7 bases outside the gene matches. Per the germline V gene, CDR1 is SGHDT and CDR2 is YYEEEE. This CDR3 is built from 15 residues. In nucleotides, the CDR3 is TGTGCCAGCAGCTCTGTAGGGGGCCTCGGAAACACCATATATTTT. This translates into CASSSVGGLGNTIYF. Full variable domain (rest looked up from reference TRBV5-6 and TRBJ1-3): DAGVTQSPTHLIKTRGQQVTLRCSPKSGHDTVSWYQQALGQGPQFIFQYYEEEERQRGNFPDRFSGHQFPNYSSELNVNALLLGDSALYLCASSSVGGLGNTIYFGEGSWLTVV.